Detailed here is one TCR beta chain. Libraries were prepared by immunoSEQ multiplex PCR; TCRdb keeps only in-frame clonotypes and omits some of them. The profile covers 250,000 to 300,000 clones, with 90% appearing a single time and under 2.5% taken by the ten largest. The sample is drawn from a study of blood T cell repertoires in COVID-19. This CDR3 is 15 amino acids long. From germline, CDR1 is SGHAT and CDR2 FQDESV (reference sequence). Trimming cost V 4 bases and J 0 bases, with 12 bases left between them. Sequencing used peripheral blood. The sequence derives from a woman in her fifties or sixties with COVID-19, enrolled during active disease. V usage is TRBV11-1 and J usage is TRBJ1-1; maybe TRBD1 (6 bases). The DNA for the CDR3 is TGTGCCAGCAGCTCGTCGACAGGAGTGAACACTGAAGCTTTCTTT. Translation: CASSSSTGVNTEAFF. The whole variable domain, remainder taken from reference TRBV11-1 and TRBJ1-1, is EAEVAQSPRYKITEKSQAVAFWCDPISGHATLYWYRQILGQGPELLVQFQDESVVDDSQLPKDRFSAERLKGVDSTLKIQPAELGDSAMYLCASSSSTGVNTEAFFGQGTRLTVV.